This paragraph reports one TCR beta chain. These data are taken from a study of cytomegalovirus exposure and HLA in healthy donors. The CDR3 spans 10 residues. Germline V gene sequence: CDR1 DFQATT, CDR2 SNEGSKA (reference sequence). The V gene lost 5 bases and the J gene lost 7 bases, with 6 bases spanning the gap. Data came from immunoSEQ multiplex PCR; TCRdb stores just in-frame clones and leaves some out. The sample includes hundreds of thousands of clones, around four fifths of them seen just once. The chain recombines TRBV20-1 with TRBJ2-1; D might be TRBD1 (6 bases). The TCR was taken from a woman between 18 and 30 years old in good health and CMV-seronegative. Material for sequencing was PBMCs. CDR3 DNA sequence: TGCAGTGCTGACAGGAATGAGCAGTTCTTC. It specifies CSADRNEQFF.